This T cell receptor beta chain was sequenced in a study of blood T cell repertoires in COVID-19. The CDR3 spans 14 residues. Trimming removed 8 bases at V and 2 bases at J, with 13 bases between. CDR1 and CDR2 (germline): MNHEY, SMNVEV (reference sequence). TCRdb's table, derived via immunoSEQ multiplex PCR, lists solely in-frame clones and lacks some. The sample has around 140,000 clones, less than 80% seen once. This chain joins TRBV27 and TRBJ2-1; D may be TRBD2 (6 bases). Sequencing was done on a sample of peripheral blood. This receptor was identified in a woman older than 75 with active or convalescent COVID-19. As DNA, the CDR3 is TGTGCCAGCGGGGGGACTGCTGCCTACAATGAGCAGTTCTTC. It encodes CASGGTAAYNEQFF.